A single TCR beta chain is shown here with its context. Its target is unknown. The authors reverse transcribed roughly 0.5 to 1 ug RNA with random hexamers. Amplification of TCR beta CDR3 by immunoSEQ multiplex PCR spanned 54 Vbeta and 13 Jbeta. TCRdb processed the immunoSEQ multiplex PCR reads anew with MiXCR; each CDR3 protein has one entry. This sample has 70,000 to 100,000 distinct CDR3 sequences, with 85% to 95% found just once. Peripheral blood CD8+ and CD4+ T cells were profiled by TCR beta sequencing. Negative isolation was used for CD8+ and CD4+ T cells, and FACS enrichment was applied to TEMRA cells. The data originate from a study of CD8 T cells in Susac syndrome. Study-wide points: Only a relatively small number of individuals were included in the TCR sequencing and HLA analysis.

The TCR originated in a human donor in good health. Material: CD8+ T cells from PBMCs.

CDR3 region: CASSSNQPQHF. In DNA form, the CDR3 reads TGTGCCAGCAGTAGCAATCAGCCCCAGCATTTT. The chain is built from TRBV6-1 and TRBJ1-5; no reliable D call. The ends were cut back, 5 bases at V and 1 base at J, with 0 bases in the middle. The CDR3 totals 11 residues. Germline V gene sequence: CDR1 MNHNS, CDR2 SASEGT.